This is a list of T cell receptor beta chains from one sample in a study of blood T cells in healthy people across ages. In TCRdb, the 5' RACE reads were re-called with MiXCR into one record per CDR3 protein. The sample has 550,000 to 600,000 distinct CDR3 sequences; 25% to 30% are singletons. The sample taken for sequencing was blood. The source is a woman between 65 and 79 years old in good health. Both conserved end residues are part of each CDR3. The D gene is left open where the match is weak. Clone size is shown for a subset of rows, as once, few, many or a class of expanded clone.

>TRBV12-3/TRBV12-4|once|TRBD2|TRBJ2-3
TGTGCCAGCAGCCAAACCTGGACTAGCGGGAACACAGATACGCAGTATTTT
CASSQTWTSGNTDTQYF
>TRBV18|.|.|TRBJ1-4
TGTGCCAGCTCAGAAATCACAGGGAGCTTTGCTAATGAAAAACTGTTTTTT
CASSEITGSFANEKLFF
>TRBV7-3|.|.|TRBJ2-3
TGTGCCGGCAGCTGGGATGGGCTAAGCACAGATACGCAGTATTTT
CAGSWDGLSTDTQYF
>TRBV6-5|.|.|TRBJ1-1
TGTGCCAGCAGGTCCCCTCACGAGGGAAACACTGAAGCTTTCTTT
CASRSPHEGNTEAFF
>TRBV13|.|.|TRBJ2-1
TGTGCCAGCAGCTTAAAGGGGGGCGGCTACAATGGGCAGTTCTTC
CASSLKGGGYNGQFF
>TRBV7-9|.|.|TRBJ2-1
TGTGCCAGCAGCTTCAGGCGGATAACATCCTACAATGAGCAGTTCTTC
CASSFRRITSYNEQFF
>TRBV20-1|few|.|TRBJ1-4
TGCAGTGCTAGAAAAGGCAGGGAAAATGAAAAACTGTTTTTT
CSARKGRENEKLFF
>TRBV27|few|TRBD2|TRBJ2-7
TGTGCCAGCAGTTTCAGACTAGCGGGGGGCTACGAGCAGTACTTC
CASSFRLAGGYEQYF
>TRBV5-1|.|.|TRBJ1-1
TGCGCCAGCCAGGACGGCACAGCCTTCAAGAGAACTGAAGCTTTCTTT
CASQDGTAFKRTEAFF
>TRBV5-1|few|.|TRBJ1-2
TGCGCCAGCAGCTTGGACGGCAGTCGTAACTATGGCTACACCTTC
CASSLDGSRNYGYTF
>TRBV4-3|once|TRBD2|TRBJ2-5
TGCGCCAGCAGCCCCTGGGCGCTAGCGGGGGAGACCCAGTACTTC
CASSPWALAGETQYF
>TRBV7-3|.|.|TRBJ1-2
TGTGCCAGCAGCTTAGACAGGCAGAATGGCTACACCTTC
CASSLDRQNGYTF
>TRBV4-2|.|.|TRBJ1-4
TGTGCCAGCAGCCAAGATCTAGGTGAAAAACTGCTTTTT
CASSQDLGEKLLF
>TRBV6-6|.|.|TRBJ1-3
TGTGCCACCAGAAATCAGTTTACTGGAAACACCATATATTTT
CATRNQFTGNTIYF
>TRBV5-1|few|TRBD2|TRBJ2-5
TGCGCCAGCAGCTTCCGCGGGGGGGGTGAGACCCAGTACTTC
CASSFRGGGETQYF
>TRBV5-1|few|TRBD1|TRBJ1-2
TGCGCCAGCAGCTGGGACCAGGGGGACCATGGCTACACCTTC
CASSWDQGDHGYTF
>TRBV5-6|many|.|TRBJ2-1
TGTGCCAGCAGCTTTGGTAGCGTCAGTGAGCAGTTCTTC
CASSFGSVSEQFF
>TRBV4-2|.|TRBD1|TRBJ2-1
TGTGCCAGCAGCCAGGACTCACAGGGGGGCGCATGGGATGAGCAGTTCTTC
CASSQDSQGGAWDEQFF
>TRBV7-8|few|.|TRBJ2-3
TGTGCCAGCAGCGAAGACAGTTATACGCAGTATTTT
CASSEDSYTQYF
>TRBV6-4|.|TRBD1|TRBJ1-1
TGTGCCAGCAGTGAACCTTCGGACAGGGGAAGGAACACTGAAGCTTTCTTT
CASSEPSDRGRNTEAFF
>TRBV5-1|.|TRBD2|TRBJ2-1
TGCGCCAGCAGTCGACTAGCGGGAGTACAAGACAATGAGCAGTTCTTC
CASSRLAGVQDNEQFF
>TRBV6-6|.|.|TRBJ1-5
TGTGCCAGCAGTTACGGTCGGGGAAATCAGCCCCAGCATTTT
CASSYGRGNQPQHF
>TRBV5-5|few|.|TRBJ2-5
TGTGCCAGCAGCCCGGGGTACCGAGAGACCCAGTACTTC
CASSPGYRETQYF